Given below is one T cell receptor (beta chain) in context. This record comes from a study of blood T cell repertoires in COVID-19. Overall study: The United States, Italy and Spain supplied acute and convalescent COVID-19 samples. PBMCs, B-cell-depleted T cells, or T cells provided the cDNA or gDNA that made up the material.

This CDR3 is 14 amino acids long. Per the original data handling: Nucleated cell number was recorded as an estimate derived from reference gene primer amplification. Sequenced by immunoSEQ multiplex PCR; TCRdb stores in-frame clones only, minus some. V and J calls and clone size are copied from that table; D and trimming were computed from the DNA. The table shows fewer than 250,000 clones, with approximately 90% occurring only once. This TCR came from a woman aged 40-49 years who had recovered from COVID-19. This rearrangement joins TRBV21-1 to TRBJ2-1; the table gives TRBD2 as D, unverified against the DNA. TRBV21-1 is classified as a pseudogene. Sequencing was performed on peripheral blood. The DNA for the CDR3 is TGTGCCAAGCCAAGGCGGGAGGCCATGGATGAGCAGTTCTTC. It specifies CAKPRREAMDEQFF.